One sample yielded the 11 T cell receptor beta chains listed below, sequenced in a study of human T cells and chemical hapten exposure. Time point given: pre-sensitization, week 0. The treatment here: therapeutic diphenylcyclopropenone sensitization with weekly scalp DPC. MiXCR was run by TCRdb on the RACE reads, yielding one entry per CDR3 protein. The profile covers some 360,000 distinct CDR3 sequences, with 4.5% to 5.5% appearing a single time and around 2.6% taken by the ten largest. The input for sequencing was whole blood, taken in connection with sensitization to the hapten diphenylcyclopropenone (DPC). Source of these receptors: a woman aged 50 to 60 with alopecia areata. Some clones in this sample may be carry-over from other donors' samples.

The genes are TRBV4-2 and TRBJ1-5; D is ambiguous. The CDR3 runs to 15 residues. V shed 0 bases and J shed 4 bases, with 10 bases lying between them. Per the germline V gene, CDR1 is LGHNA and CDR2 is YNFKEQ. The CDR3 spells CASSQEGHTNQPQHF. For the CDR3, the DNA is TGTGCCAGCAGCCAAGAGGGCCACACAAATCAGCCCCAGCATTTT.

This chain connects TRBV12-3 or TRBV12-4 to TRBJ1-1; D unclear. CDR3 length equals 15 residues. V was clipped by 6 bases and J by 5 bases, with 19 bases between them. CDR3 nucleotide sequence: TGTGCCAGCAGCCGACGGCCGGGGTTGAGGACTGAAGCTTTCTTT. This translates into CASSRRPGLRTEAFF.

This clonotype showed up just once. A much larger clone is a single base away; this may be a read error. This likely comes from a read error, as the CDR3 has no conserved phenylalanine or tryptophan at its end. The chain links TRBV4-1 to TRBJ2-1, with D perhaps matching TRBD1 (5 bases). Trimming removed 2 bases at V and 5 bases at J, with 7 bases between. Germline loops: CDR1 MGHRA, CDR2 YSYEKL. The length of the CDR3 is 13 residues. The CDR3 sequence is CASSQMTDNEQFC. The CDR3 bases are TGCGCCAGCAGCCAAATGACAGACAATGAGCAGTTCTGC.

Many counts were recorded for this clonotype. J is TRBJ2-7 and V is TRBV7-9; 7 nucleotides line up with TRBD1. CDR1 and CDR2 from the germline V gene are SEHNR and FQNEAQ (reference sequence). This CDR3 contains 13 residues. The V and J ends lost 4 bases and 1 base, in that order; junction bases with no gene match: 1. The CDR3 DNA reads TGTGCCAGCAGCTCGGACAGGTCCTACGAGCAGTACTTC. Its protein product is CASSSDRSYEQYF.

The rearrangement joins TRBV20-1 to TRBJ1-2; 7 bases match TRBD1. The CDR3 loop spans 14 amino acids. CDR1 is DFQATT and CDR2 is SNEGSKA in the germline V gene (reference sequence). The V segment lost 3 bases and the J segment 6 bases; nucleotides outside the gene matches: 10. Written as DNA, the CDR3 is TGCAGTGCTAGGGAGACAGGGAATCATGATGGCTACACCTTC. Translating gives CSARETGNHDGYTF.

There are many counts of this clonotype. J is TRBJ1-1 and V is TRBV4-1; 7 positions match TRBD1. CDR3 length: 16 residues. CDR1 and CDR2 (germline): MGHRA, YSYEKL. V shed 5 bases and J 0 bases; nucleotides not matched to a gene: 9. The CDR3 protein is CASSGRQGVLNTEAFF. In nucleotides, the CDR3 is TGCGCCAGCAGCGGCAGACAGGGAGTCCTGAACACTGAAGCTTTCTTT.

This clonotype was counted a few times. The CDR3 here is CAAFSASGNVLTF. The CDR3 region has the DNA TGTGCCGCATTCTCGGCTAGCGGCAACGTCCTGACTTTC. The chain couples TRBV28 to TRBJ2-6; TRBD2 agrees at 7 bases. Trimming took 11 bases from V and 9 from J; bases not matched to a gene: 10. Germline CDR1 reads MDHEN; CDR2 reads SYDVKM. This CDR3 contains 13 residues.

This clonotype was observed many times. The chain links TRBV12-3 or TRBV12-4 to TRBJ2-5, with D possibly being TRBD1 (6 bases). V was cut by 7 bases and J by 4 bases, with 16 bases left in between. The CDR3 extends over 14 amino acids. As DNA, the CDR3 is TGTGCCAGCACCCAGGGGTCGACAGGAGAGACCCAGTACTTC. It is translated as CASTQGSTGETQYF.

This clonotype was seen repeatedly, ten times or more. The chain is built from TRBV29-1 and TRBJ1-5; D ambiguous. Germline loops: CDR1 SQVTM, CDR2 ANQGSEA. Trimming left V 4 bases short and J 4 bases short, with 11 bases between. The CDR3 sequence is 13 residues long. In DNA form, the CDR3 reads TGCAGCGTTGTGGTCAGCGGGAATCAGCCCCAGCATTTT. It is translated as CSVVVSGNQPQHF.

This clonotype was seen a handful of times. This rearrangement joins TRBV28 to TRBJ2-1; unclear D gene. Trimming removed 5 bases from V and 9 bases from J, with 11 bases in between. Germline values: CDR1 MDHEN, CDR2 SYDVKM. The CDR3 sequence is 12 residues long. CDR3 protein: CASSPLYTEQFF. In DNA, the CDR3 is TGTGCCAGCAGTCCCTTATATACTGAGCAGTTCTTC. Using reference TRBV28 and TRBJ2-1 for the parts outside the CDR3, the full variable domain is DVKVTQSSRYLVKRTGEKVFLECVQDMDHENMFWYRQDPGLGLRLIYFSYDVKMKEKGDIPEGYSVSREKKERFSLILESASTNQTSMYLCASSPLYTEQFFGPGTRLTVL.

The V and J genes are TRBV5-1 and TRBJ1-5; TRBD1 matches at 7 bases. This CDR3 is built from 13 residues. V gave up 2 bases and J gave up 6 bases; unmatched junction bases: 2. Germline V gene sequence: CDR1 SGHRS, CDR2 YFSETQ. The CDR3 bases are TGCGCCAGCAGCTTACAGGGGATTCAGCCCCAGCATTTT. This gives the protein CASSLQGIQPQHF. The full variable domain, its missing parts supplied by reference TRBV5-1 and TRBJ1-5, is KAGVTQTPRYLIKTRGQQVTLSCSPISGHRSVSWYQQTPGQGLQFLFEYFSETQRNKGNFPGRFSGRQFSNSRSEMNVSTLELGDSALYLCASSLQGIQPQHFGDGTRLSIL.